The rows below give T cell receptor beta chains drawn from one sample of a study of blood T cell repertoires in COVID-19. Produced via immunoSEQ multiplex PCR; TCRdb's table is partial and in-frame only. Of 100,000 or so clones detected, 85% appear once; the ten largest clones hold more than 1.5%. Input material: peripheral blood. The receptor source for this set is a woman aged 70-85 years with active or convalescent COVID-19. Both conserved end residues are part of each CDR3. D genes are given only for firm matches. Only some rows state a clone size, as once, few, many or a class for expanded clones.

CDR3nt: TGTGCCAGAAGCTTGAGCGGGGGAGGGTGGAACACTGAAGCTTTCTTT; CDR3aa: CARSLSGGGWNTEAFF; d_gene: .; j_gene: TRBJ1-1; len: 16; abundance: .; v_gene: TRBV5-3
CDR3nt: TGTGCCAGCAGCCAAGGAGGGCTAGCGGGAGGTAGAACAGATACGCAGTATTTT; CDR3aa: CASSQGGLAGGRTDTQYF; d_gene: TRBD2; j_gene: TRBJ2-3; len: 18; abundance: .; v_gene: TRBV3-1/TRBV3-2
CDR3nt: TGTGCCAGCAGTTTATCCCCGAATCAGCCCCAGCATTTT; CDR3aa: CASSLSPNQPQHF; d_gene: .; j_gene: TRBJ1-5; len: 13; abundance: once; v_gene: TRBV27
CDR3nt: TGTGCCAGCAGCTCTCGACAGGGGTACTACGAGCAGTACTTC; CDR3aa: CASSSRQGYYEQYF; d_gene: .; j_gene: TRBJ2-7; len: 14; abundance: .; v_gene: TRBV21-1
CDR3nt: TGTGCCAGCAGCGCGTTCCGGGACAGGAGTCAAGAGACCCAGTACTTC; CDR3aa: CASSAFRDRSQETQYF; d_gene: TRBD1; j_gene: TRBJ2-5; len: 16; abundance: .; v_gene: TRBV11-3
CDR3nt: TGTGCCAGCAGCTTAGTCGGGCGACAGGGATTATACAATGAGCAGTTCTTC; CDR3aa: CASSLVGRQGLYNEQFF; d_gene: TRBD1; j_gene: TRBJ2-1; len: 17; abundance: .; v_gene: TRBV7-9
CDR3nt: TGTGCCAGCTCATCGACTTCCTACGAGCAGTACTTC; CDR3aa: CASSSTSYEQYF; d_gene: .; j_gene: TRBJ2-7; len: 12; abundance: .; v_gene: TRBV18
CDR3nt: TGTGCCAGCAGCTTTGCAGGGGGCAATAGTGAAAAACTGTTTTTT; CDR3aa: CASSFAGGNSEKLFF; d_gene: TRBD1; j_gene: TRBJ1-4; len: 15; abundance: few; v_gene: TRBV7-9
CDR3nt: TGTGCCTGGAGTGAAATCGATGAGCAGTTCTTC; CDR3aa: CAWSEIDEQFF; d_gene: .; j_gene: TRBJ2-1; len: 11; abundance: .; v_gene: TRBV30
CDR3nt: TGTGCCAGCAGCTTAGCTTCTTTAGGGCGGGGCACAGATACGCAGTATTTT; CDR3aa: CASSLASLGRGTDTQYF; d_gene: .; j_gene: TRBJ2-3; len: 17; abundance: .; v_gene: TRBV7-2
CDR3nt: TGTGCCAGCAGCTCCTCTAGCGGTACAAACAATGAGCAGTTCTTC; CDR3aa: CASSSSSGTNNEQFF; d_gene: TRBD2; j_gene: TRBJ2-1; len: 15; abundance: .; v_gene: TRBV7-2
CDR3nt: TGTGCCATCAGTGAGGCGACGGGGGGGACTAGCGGGGGCCGGGGTAGAGATACGCAGTATTTT; CDR3aa: CAISEATGGTSGGRGRDTQYF; d_gene: TRBD2; j_gene: TRBJ2-3; len: 21; abundance: .; v_gene: TRBV10-3
CDR3nt: TGCGCCAGCAGCCAAGATGTCTCGAGTTCTTCCAACTTCTTC; CDR3aa: CASSQDVSSSSNFF; d_gene: .; j_gene: TRBJ1-2; len: 14; abundance: .; v_gene: TRBV4-3
CDR3nt: TGTGCCAGCAGCTTAGTGAGTAGCGGGGGGGCCCGCCCAGATACGCAGTATTTT; CDR3aa: CASSLVSSGGARPDTQYF; d_gene: TRBD2; j_gene: TRBJ2-3; len: 18; abundance: .; v_gene: TRBV7-2
CDR3nt: TGTGCCAGCAGCCAAGGACAGCCTTCCTACGAGCAGTACTTC; CDR3aa: CASSQGQPSYEQYF; d_gene: .; j_gene: TRBJ2-7; len: 14; abundance: .; v_gene: TRBV7-8
CDR3nt: TGTGCCAGCAGTTTTTCCCGACAGGGGTTACCTGAAGCTTTCTTT; CDR3aa: CASSFSRQGLPEAFF; d_gene: TRBD1; j_gene: TRBJ1-1; len: 15; abundance: .; v_gene: TRBV28
CDR3nt: TGTGCCAGCAGCAAAGGCCCAATTAGTGGATTGGGAGTCTACAATGAGCAGTTCTTC; CDR3aa: CASSKGPISGLGVYNEQFF; d_gene: .; j_gene: TRBJ2-1; len: 19; abundance: .; v_gene: TRBV21-1
CDR3nt: TGTGCCAGCGACGAATTGGGGCAAACCGGGGAGCTGTTTTTT; CDR3aa: CASDELGQTGELFF; d_gene: .; j_gene: TRBJ2-2; len: 14; abundance: .; v_gene: TRBV7-9
CDR3nt: TGCGCCAGCAGTCTGGTACGGGGGGACTCCTACAATGAGCAGTTCTTC; CDR3aa: CASSLVRGDSYNEQFF; d_gene: TRBD2; j_gene: TRBJ2-1; len: 16; abundance: .; v_gene: TRBV4-3
CDR3nt: TGCAGCGTTGGGACAGGGAGTACTGGAAACACCATATATTTT; CDR3aa: CSVGTGSTGNTIYF; d_gene: TRBD1; j_gene: TRBJ1-3; len: 14; abundance: .; v_gene: TRBV29-1
CDR3nt: TGTGCCAGCAGTCCGCTGGGCTCCCGACTAGAGGAGCAGTACTTC; CDR3aa: CASSPLGSRLEEQYF; d_gene: .; j_gene: TRBJ2-7; len: 15; abundance: .; v_gene: TRBV6-2/TRBV6-3
CDR3nt: TGTGCCACCAGTTACGGGCTGGATTTCAGGGTCCCCACTGAAGCTTTCTTT; CDR3aa: CATSYGLDFRVPTEAFF; d_gene: .; j_gene: TRBJ1-1; len: 17; abundance: few; v_gene: TRBV15
CDR3nt: TGTGCCAGCAGCTTCACTACAGGGGGCGAAGAGACCCAGTACTTC; CDR3aa: CASSFTTGGEETQYF; d_gene: TRBD1; j_gene: TRBJ2-5; len: 15; abundance: .; v_gene: TRBV5-5
CDR3nt: TGCGCCAGCAGCTTGACAGGGGGCGGCCCGGGGACCGGGGAGCTGTTTTTT; CDR3aa: CASSLTGGGPGTGELFF; d_gene: TRBD1; j_gene: TRBJ2-2; len: 17; abundance: .; v_gene: TRBV5-1
CDR3nt: TGTGCCAGCAGCTTATTCCTACAGGGGGACACTGAAGCTTTCTTT; CDR3aa: CASSLFLQGDTEAFF; d_gene: TRBD1; j_gene: TRBJ1-1; len: 15; abundance: .; v_gene: TRBV7-9